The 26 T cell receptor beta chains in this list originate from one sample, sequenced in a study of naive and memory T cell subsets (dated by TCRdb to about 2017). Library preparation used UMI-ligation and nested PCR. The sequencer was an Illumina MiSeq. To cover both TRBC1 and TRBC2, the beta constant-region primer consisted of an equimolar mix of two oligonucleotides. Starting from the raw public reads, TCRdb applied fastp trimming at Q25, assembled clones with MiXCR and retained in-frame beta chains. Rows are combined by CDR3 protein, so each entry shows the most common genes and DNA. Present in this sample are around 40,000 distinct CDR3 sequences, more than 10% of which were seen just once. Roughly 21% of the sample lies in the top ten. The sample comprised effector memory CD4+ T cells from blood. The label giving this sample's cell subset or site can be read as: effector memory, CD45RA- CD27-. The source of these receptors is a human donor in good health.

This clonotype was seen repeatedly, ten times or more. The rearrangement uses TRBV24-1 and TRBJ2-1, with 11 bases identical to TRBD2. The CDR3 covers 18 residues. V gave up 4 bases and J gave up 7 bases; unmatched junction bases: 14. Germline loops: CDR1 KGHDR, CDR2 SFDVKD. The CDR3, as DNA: TGTGCCACCAGTGACACACGACTAGCGGGAACAATGGGGAATGAGCAGTTCTTC. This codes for CATSDTRLAGTMGNEQFF.

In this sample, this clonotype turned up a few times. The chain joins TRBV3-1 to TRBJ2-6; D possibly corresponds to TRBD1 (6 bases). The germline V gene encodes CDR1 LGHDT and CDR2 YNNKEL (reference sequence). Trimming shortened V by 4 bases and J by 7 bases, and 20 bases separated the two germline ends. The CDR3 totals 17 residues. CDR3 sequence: CASSRAGTGTRANVLTF. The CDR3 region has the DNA TGTGCCAGCAGCCGCGCCGGAACAGGGACAAGAGCCAACGTCCTGACTTTC.

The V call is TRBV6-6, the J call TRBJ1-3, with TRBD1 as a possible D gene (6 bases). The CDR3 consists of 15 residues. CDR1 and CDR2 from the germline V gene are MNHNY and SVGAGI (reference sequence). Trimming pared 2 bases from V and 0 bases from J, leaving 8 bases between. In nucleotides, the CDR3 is TGTGCCAGCAGTTACGGACAGAGCTCTGGAAACACCATATATTTT. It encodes CASSYGQSSGNTIYF.

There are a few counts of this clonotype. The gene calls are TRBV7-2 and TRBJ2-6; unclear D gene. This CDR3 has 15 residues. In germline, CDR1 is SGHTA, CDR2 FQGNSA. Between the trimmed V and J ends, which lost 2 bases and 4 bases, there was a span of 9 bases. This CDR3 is CASSLRVTGANVLTF. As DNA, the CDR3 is TGTGCCAGCAGCTTACGGGTGACGGGGGCCAACGTCCTGACTTTC.

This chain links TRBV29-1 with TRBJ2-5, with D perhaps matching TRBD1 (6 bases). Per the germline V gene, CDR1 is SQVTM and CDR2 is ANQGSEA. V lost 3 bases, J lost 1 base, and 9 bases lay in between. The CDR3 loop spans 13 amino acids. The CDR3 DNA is TGCAGCGTTGACAGGGGAATCCAAGAGACCCAGTACTTC. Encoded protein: CSVDRGIQETQYF.

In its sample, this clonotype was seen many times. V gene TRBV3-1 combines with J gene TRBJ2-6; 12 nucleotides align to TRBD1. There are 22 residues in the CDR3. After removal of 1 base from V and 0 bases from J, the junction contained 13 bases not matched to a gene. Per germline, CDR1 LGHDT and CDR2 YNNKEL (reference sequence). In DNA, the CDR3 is TGTGCCAGCAGCCAAGCGTGGGGGACAGGGGGCCCCGCGAGCTCTGGGGCCAACGTCCTGACTTTC. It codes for CASSQAWGTGGPASSGANVLTF.

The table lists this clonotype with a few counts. CDR3 loop: CSASSGQNTGELFF. CDR3 coding DNA: TGCAGTGCTAGTTCGGGACAGAACACCGGGGAGCTGTTTTTT. V usage is TRBV20-1 and J usage is TRBJ2-2; tentative D call: TRBD1 (6 bases). Germline values: CDR1 DFQATT, CDR2 SNEGSKA (reference sequence). This CDR3 comprises 14 residues. Trimming pared 3 bases from V and 1 base from J, leaving 9 bases between.

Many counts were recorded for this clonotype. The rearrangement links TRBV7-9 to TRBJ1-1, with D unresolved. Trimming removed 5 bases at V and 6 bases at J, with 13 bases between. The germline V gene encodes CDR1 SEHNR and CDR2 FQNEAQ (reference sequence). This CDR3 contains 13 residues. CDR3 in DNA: TGTGCCAGCAGCGATGAGGTGGTCTCTGAAGCTTTCTTT. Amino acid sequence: CASSDEVVSEAFF.

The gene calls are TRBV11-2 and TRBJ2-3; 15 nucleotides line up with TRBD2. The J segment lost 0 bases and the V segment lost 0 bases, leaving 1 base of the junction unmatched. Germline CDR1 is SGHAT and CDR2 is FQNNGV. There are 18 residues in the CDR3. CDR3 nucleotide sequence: TGTGCCAGCAGCTTAGACGGACTAGCGGGAGGGAGCACAGATACGCAGTATTTT. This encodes CASSLDGLAGGSTDTQYF.

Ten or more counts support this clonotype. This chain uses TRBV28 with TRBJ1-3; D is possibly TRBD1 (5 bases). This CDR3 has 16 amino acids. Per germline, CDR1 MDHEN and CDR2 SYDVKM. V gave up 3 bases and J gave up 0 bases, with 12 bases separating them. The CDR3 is CASSFLDRRSGNTIYF. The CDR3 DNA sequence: TGTGCCAGCAGTTTTCTTGACAGACGCTCTGGAAACACCATATATTTT.

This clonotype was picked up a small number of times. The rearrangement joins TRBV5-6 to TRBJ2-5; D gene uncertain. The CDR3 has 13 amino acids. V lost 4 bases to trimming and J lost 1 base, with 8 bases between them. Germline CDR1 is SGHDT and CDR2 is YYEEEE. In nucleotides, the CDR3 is TGTGCCAGCAGCCGACCCTCCCAAGAGACCCAGTACTTC. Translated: CASSRPSQETQYF.

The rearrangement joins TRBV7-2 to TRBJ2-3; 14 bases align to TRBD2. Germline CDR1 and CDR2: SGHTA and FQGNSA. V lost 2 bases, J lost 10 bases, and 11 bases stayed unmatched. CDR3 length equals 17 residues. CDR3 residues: CASSLSTGTSGSEAQYF. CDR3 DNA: TGTGCCAGCAGCTTAAGCACAGGGACTAGCGGGAGTGAGGCGCAGTATTTT.

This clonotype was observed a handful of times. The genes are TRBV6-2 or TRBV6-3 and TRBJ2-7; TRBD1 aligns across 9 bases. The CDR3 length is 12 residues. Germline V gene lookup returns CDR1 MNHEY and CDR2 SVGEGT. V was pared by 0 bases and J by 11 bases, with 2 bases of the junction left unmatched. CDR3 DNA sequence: TGTGCCAGCAGTTACTCGACAGGGGGGAAGTACTTC. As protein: CASSYSTGGKYF.

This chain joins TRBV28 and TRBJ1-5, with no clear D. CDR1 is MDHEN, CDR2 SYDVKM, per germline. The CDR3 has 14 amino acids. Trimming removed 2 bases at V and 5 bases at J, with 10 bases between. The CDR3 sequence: CASSLSAAYQPQHF. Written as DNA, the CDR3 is TGTGCCAGCAGTTTAAGTGCAGCGTATCAGCCCCAGCATTTT.

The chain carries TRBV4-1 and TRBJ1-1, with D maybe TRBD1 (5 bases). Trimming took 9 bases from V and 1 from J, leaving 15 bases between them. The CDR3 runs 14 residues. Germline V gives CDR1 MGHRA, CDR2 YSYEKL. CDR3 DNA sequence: TGCGCCAGTAGAGGGACCCTAAAGAACACTGAAGCTTTCTTT. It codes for CASRGTLKNTEAFF.

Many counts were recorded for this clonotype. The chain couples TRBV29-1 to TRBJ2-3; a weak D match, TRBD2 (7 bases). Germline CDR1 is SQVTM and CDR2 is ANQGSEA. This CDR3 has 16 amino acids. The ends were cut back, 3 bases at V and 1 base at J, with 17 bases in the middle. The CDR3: CSVEGGARQGTDTQYF. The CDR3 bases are TGCAGCGTTGAGGGAGGGGCCCGACAGGGCACAGATACGCAGTATTTT.

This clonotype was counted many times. CDR3 protein: CASSLGLAGADTQYF. The CDR3 region has the DNA TGTGCCAGCAGCTTGGGGTTAGCGGGAGCGGATACGCAGTATTTT. The rearrangement uses TRBV7-9 and TRBJ2-3; TRBD2 matches 9 bases. The V gene end was trimmed by 3 bases and the J gene end by 6 bases; junction bases not matched to a gene: 7. The germline V gene has CDR1 SEHNR and CDR2 FQNEAQ (reference sequence). CDR3 length equals 15 residues.

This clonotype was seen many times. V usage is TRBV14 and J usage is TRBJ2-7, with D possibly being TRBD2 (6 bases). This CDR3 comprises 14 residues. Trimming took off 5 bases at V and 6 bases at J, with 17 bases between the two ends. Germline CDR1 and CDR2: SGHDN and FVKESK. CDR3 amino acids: CASSRRDRASEQYF. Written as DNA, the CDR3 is TGTGCCAGCAGCAGGCGGGACCGCGCGTCCGAGCAGTACTTC.

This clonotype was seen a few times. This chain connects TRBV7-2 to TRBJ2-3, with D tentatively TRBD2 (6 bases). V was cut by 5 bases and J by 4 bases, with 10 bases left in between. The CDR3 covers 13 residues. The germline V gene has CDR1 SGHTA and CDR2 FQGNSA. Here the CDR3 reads CASSRLVADTQYF. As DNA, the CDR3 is TGTGCCAGCAGCCGACTAGTGGCAGATACGCAGTATTTT.

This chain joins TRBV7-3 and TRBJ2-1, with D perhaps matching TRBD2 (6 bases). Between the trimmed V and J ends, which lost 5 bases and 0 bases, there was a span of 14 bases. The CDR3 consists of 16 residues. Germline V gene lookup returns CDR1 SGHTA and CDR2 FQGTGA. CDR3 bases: TGTGCCAGCAGCCCCGCGAGGACTACCTCCTACAATGAGCAGTTCTTC. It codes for CASSPARTTSYNEQFF.

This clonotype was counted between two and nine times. The CDR3 region is CATSDFGQGFADTQYF. The CDR3 bases are TGTGCCACCAGTGATTTCGGTCAGGGGTTTGCAGATACGCAGTATTTT. This chain joins TRBV24-1 and TRBJ2-3, with D perhaps TRBD1 (6 bases). Trimming removed 1 base at V and 4 bases at J, with 14 bases between. CDR1 and CDR2 from the germline V gene are KGHDR and SFDVKD. The CDR3 consists of 16 residues.

The CDR3 nucleotides read TGTGCCAGCAGCTTAACTTCGACCGGGCGAGAGACCCAGTACTTC. Amino acid sequence: CASSLTSTGRETQYF. The chain has TRBV11-2 and TRBJ2-5; D gene uncertain. Deletions cut 2 bases from V and 4 bases from J, with 14 bases between. Germline V CDR1 and CDR2: SGHAT, FQNNGV. CDR3 length: 15 amino acids.

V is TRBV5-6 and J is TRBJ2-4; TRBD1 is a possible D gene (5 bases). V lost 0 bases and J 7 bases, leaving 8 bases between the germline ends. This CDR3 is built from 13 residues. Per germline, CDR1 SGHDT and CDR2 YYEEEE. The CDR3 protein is CASSLGQQNIQYF. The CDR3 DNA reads TGTGCCAGCAGCTTGGGACAGCAGAACATTCAGTACTTC.

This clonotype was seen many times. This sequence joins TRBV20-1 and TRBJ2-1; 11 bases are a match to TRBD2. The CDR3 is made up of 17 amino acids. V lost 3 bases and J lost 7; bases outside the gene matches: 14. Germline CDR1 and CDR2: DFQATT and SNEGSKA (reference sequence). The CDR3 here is CSASGASGRTTANEQFF. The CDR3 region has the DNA TGCAGTGCTAGCGGGGCTAGCGGGAGGACTACCGCTAATGAGCAGTTCTTC.

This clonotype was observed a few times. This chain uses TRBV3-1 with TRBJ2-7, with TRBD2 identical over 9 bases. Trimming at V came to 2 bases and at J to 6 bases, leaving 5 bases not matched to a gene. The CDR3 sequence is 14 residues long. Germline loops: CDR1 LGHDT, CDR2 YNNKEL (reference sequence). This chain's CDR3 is CASSQSGTSSEQYF. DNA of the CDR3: TGTGCCAGCAGCCAAAGCGGGACTAGCTCCGAGCAGTACTTC.

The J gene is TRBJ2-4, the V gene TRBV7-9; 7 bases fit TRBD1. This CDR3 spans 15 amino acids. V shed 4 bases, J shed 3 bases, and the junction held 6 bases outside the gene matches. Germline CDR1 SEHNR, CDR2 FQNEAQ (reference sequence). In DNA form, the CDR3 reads TGTGCCAGCAGCTCTGGACAGGACCTCAAAAACATTCAGTACTTC. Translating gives CASSSGQDLKNIQYF.